The clone carrying this TCR beta chain was seen at least ten times. The data were taken from a study of blood T cells in healthy people across ages. Next came a second PCR, run for about 7 to 12 cycles, which used a sample-barcoded 5' primer along with a J-beta primer mix. Every molecule of cDNA carried a tag from a template-switch adaptor with 12 random nucleotides. TCRdb recomputed calls from the 5' RACE reads with MiXCR, one row per CDR3 protein. The sample has approximately 760,000 distinct CDR3 sequences; 25% are singletons. PBMCs were isolated at a quantity of at least 7 million per sample. Every sample gave at least 5 micrograms of total RNA when it was extracted. With 2 bases removed from V and 0 bases from J, the gap between germline ends came to 8 bases. Germline lookup yields CDR1 MNHEY and CDR2 SMNVEV (reference sequence). The CDR3 contains 14 residues. The same data also contributed to another study, on T cells of mothers and their children.

The sequencing input was blood. J is TRBJ2-7 and V is TRBV27; unclear D gene. This TCR was recovered from a boy aged 5-17 years in good health. The CDR3 region has the DNA TGTGCCAGCAGTTTAGCCTCAAGCTCCTACGAGCAGTACTTC. Translated, it gives CASSLASSSYEQYF.